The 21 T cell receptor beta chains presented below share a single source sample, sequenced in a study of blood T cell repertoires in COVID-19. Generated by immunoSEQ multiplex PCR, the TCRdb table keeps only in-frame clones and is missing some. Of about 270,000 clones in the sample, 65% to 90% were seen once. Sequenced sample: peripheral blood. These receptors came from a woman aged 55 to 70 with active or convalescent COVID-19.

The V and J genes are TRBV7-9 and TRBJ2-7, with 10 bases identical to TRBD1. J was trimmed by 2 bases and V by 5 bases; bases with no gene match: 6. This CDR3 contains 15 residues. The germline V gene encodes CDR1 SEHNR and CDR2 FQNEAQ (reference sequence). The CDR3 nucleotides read TGTGCCAGCAGCCTCCCGACAGGGGGCACCTACGAGCAGTACTTC. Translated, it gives CASSLPTGGTYEQYF.

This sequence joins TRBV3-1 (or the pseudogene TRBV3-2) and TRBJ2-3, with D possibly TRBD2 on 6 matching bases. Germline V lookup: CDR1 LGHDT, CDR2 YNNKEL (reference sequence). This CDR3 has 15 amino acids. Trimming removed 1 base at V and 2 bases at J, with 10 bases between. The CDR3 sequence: CASSQAAGNTDTQYF. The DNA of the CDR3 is TGTGCCAGCAGCCAAGCGGCGGGGAACACAGATACGCAGTATTTT.

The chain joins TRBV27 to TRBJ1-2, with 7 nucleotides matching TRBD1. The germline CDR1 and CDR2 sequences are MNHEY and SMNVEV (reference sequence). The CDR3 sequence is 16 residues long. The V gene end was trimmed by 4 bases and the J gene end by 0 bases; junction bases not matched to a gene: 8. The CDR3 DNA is TGTGCCAGCAGTTCAGACAGGGAGGTGACTAACTATGGCTACACCTTC. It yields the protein CASSSDREVTNYGYTF.

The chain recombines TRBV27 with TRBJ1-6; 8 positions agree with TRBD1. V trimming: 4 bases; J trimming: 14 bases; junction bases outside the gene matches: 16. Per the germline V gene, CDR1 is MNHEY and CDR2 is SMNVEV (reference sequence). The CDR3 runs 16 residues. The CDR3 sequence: CASSWTGLGGSLALHF. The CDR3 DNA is TGTGCCAGCAGTTGGACAGGGCTAGGGGGTTCATTAGCCCTCCACTTT.

CDR3: CSVAADSPEAFF. The CDR3 DNA follows: TGCAGCGTTGCGGCGGACAGTCCCGAAGCTTTCTTT. The rearrangement uses TRBV29-1 and TRBJ1-1; a possible D gene is TRBD1 (6 bases). The CDR3 is 12 residues long. Germline CDR1 is SQVTM and CDR2 is ANQGSEA. Deletions cut 4 bases from V and 8 bases from J, with 14 bases between. Together with reference TRBV29-1 and TRBJ1-1, the CDR3 gives the full variable domain: SAVISQKPSRDICQRGTSLTIQCQVDSQVTMMFWYRQQPGQSLTLIATANQGSEATYESGFVIDKFPISRPNLTFSTLTVSNMSPEDSSIYLCSVAADSPEAFFGQGTRLTVV.

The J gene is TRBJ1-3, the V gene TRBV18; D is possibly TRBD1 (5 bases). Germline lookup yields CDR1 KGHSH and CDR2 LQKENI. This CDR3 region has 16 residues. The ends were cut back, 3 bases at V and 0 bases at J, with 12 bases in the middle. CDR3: CASSPEQGLSGNTIYF. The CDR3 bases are TGTGCCAGCTCACCCGAGCAGGGCCTCTCTGGAAACACCATATATTTT.

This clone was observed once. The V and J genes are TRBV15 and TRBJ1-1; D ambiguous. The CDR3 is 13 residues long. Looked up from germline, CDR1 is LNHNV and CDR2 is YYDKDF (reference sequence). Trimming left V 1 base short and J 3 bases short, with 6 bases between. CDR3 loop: CATSRGTDTEAFF. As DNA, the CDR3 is TGTGCCACCAGCAGAGGCACTGACACTGAAGCTTTCTTT.

Here the CDR3 reads CASSLLPGSPQYF. In DNA form, the CDR3 reads TGTGCCAGCAGTCTATTACCAGGTTCGCCCCAGTACTTC. V is TRBV12-3 or TRBV12-4 and J is TRBJ2-5; D not certain. This CDR3 is 13 amino acids long. V was clipped by 5 bases and J by 9 bases, with 16 bases between them.

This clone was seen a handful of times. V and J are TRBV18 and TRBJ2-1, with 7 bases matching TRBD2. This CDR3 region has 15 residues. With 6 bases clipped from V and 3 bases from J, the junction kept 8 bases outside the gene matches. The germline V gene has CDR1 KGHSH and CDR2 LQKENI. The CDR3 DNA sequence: TGTGCCAGCTCTCGGGCCGGGACTAACTACAATGAGCAGTTCTTC. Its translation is CASSRAGTNYNEQFF.

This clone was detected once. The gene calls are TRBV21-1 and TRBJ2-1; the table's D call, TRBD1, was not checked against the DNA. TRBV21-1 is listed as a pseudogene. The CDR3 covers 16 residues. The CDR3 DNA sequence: TGTGCCAGCAGGCAAGCCGGGACAGAAAACTACAATGAGCAGTTCTTC. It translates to CASRQAGTENYNEQFF.

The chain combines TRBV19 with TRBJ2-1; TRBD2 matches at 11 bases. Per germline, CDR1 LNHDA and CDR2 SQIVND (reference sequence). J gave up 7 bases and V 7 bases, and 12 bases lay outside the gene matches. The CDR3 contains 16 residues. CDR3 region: CASTSGGSLGWNEQFF. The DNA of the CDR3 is TGTGCCAGTACTAGCGGGGGGTCCCTAGGGTGGAATGAGCAGTTCTTC.

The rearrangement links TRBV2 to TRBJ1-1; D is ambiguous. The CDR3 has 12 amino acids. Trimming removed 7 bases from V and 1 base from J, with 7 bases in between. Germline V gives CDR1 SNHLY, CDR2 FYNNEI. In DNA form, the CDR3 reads TGTGCCAGCAAACGGGGGAACACTGAAGCTTTCTTT. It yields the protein CASKRGNTEAFF.

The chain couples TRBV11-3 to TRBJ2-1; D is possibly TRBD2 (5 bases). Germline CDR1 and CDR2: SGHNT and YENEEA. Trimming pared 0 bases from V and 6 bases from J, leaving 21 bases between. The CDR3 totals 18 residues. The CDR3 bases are TGTGCCAGCAGCTTAGATGCGGTGTGTCTAGCTGCCGGCAATGAGCAGTTCTTC. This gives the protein CASSLDAVCLAAGNEQFF.

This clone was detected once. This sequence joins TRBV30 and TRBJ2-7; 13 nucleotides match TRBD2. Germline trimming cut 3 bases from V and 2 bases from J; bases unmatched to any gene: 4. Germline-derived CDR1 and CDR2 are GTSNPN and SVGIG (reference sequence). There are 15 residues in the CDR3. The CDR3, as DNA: TGTGCCTGGAGCGCCGGACTAGCGGGGGCCTACGAGCAGTACTTC. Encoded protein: CAWSAGLAGAYEQYF.

Written as DNA, the CDR3 is TGTGCCAGCAGCTCGACTAGCGGGGTAGCGGATACGCAGTATTTT. Translated: CASSSTSGVADTQYF. This sequence joins TRBV7-9 and TRBJ2-3; TRBD2 matches 11 bases. Germline V gene sequence: CDR1 SEHNR, CDR2 FQNEAQ (reference sequence). This CDR3 comprises 15 residues. The junction had 6 bases not matched to a gene; V was cut back by 4 bases and J by 6 bases.

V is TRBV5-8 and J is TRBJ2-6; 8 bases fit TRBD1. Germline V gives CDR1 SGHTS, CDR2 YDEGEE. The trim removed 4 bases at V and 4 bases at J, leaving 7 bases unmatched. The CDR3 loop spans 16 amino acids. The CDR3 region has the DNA TGTGCCAGCAGCGCCTGGACAGGGATCGGGGCCAACGTCCTGACTTTC. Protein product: CASSAWTGIGANVLTF.

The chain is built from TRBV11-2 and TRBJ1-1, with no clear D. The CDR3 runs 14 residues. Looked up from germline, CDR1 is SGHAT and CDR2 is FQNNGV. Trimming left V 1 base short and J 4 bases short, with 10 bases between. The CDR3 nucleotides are TGTGCCAGCAGCTTAGGGATGCGGGTCACTGAAGCTTTCTTT. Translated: CASSLGMRVTEAFF.

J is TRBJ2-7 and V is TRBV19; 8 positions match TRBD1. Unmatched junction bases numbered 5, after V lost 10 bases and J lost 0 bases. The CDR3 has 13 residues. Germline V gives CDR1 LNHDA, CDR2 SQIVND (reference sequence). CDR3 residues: CATGTGSSYEQYF. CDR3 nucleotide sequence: TGTGCCACAGGGACAGGTAGCTCCTACGAGCAGTACTTC.

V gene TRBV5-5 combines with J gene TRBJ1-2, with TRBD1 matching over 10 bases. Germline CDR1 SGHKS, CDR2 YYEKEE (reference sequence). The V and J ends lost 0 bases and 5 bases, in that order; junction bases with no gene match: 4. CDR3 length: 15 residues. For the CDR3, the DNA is TGTGCCAGCAGCTTGGGACAGGGGGCTCAATATGGCTACACCTTC. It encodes CASSLGQGAQYGYTF.

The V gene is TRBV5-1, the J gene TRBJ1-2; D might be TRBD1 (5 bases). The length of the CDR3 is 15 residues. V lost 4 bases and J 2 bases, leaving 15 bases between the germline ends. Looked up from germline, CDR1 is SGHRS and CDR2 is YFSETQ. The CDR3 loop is CASSTQTVPNYGYTF. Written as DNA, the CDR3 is TGCGCCAGCAGCACTCAGACAGTGCCCAACTATGGCTACACCTTC.

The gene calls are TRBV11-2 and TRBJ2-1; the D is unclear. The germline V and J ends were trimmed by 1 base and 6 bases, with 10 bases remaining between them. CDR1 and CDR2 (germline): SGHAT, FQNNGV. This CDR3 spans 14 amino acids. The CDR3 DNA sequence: TGTGCCAGCAGCTTAGTCCGCAGGCCCAATGAGCAGTTCTTC. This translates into CASSLVRRPNEQFF.